This record looks at one TCR beta chain sequence and its context. This entry is derived from a study of radiation and T cells in renal cell carcinoma. Noted time point: blood 4 weeks post-SBRT, at nephrectomy. Treatment: 15 Gy SBRT to primary tumor, nephrectomy 4 weeks later. Nephrectomy followed 15 Gy stereotactic body radiation by 4 weeks. There are 14 residues in the CDR3. CDR1 is SNHLY and CDR2 is FYNNEI in the germline V gene. The V gene end was trimmed by 6 bases and the J gene end by 2 bases; junction bases not matched to a gene: 4. Measured with immunoSEQ multiplex PCR; TCRdb has only the in-frame clones, and not every one. The data contain approximately 92,000 clones, just under 85% of them singletons.

The clonotype was recovered from a man aged 45-65 years with renal cell carcinoma. This chain joins TRBV2 and TRBJ1-2; 9 bases agree with TRBD1. Material: blood, obtained from a patient whose treatment included radiotherapy and nephrectomy. CDR3 sequence (DNA): TGTGCCAGCAGGACGACAGGGGGAAACTATGGCTACACCTTC. This translates into CASRTTGGNYGYTF.